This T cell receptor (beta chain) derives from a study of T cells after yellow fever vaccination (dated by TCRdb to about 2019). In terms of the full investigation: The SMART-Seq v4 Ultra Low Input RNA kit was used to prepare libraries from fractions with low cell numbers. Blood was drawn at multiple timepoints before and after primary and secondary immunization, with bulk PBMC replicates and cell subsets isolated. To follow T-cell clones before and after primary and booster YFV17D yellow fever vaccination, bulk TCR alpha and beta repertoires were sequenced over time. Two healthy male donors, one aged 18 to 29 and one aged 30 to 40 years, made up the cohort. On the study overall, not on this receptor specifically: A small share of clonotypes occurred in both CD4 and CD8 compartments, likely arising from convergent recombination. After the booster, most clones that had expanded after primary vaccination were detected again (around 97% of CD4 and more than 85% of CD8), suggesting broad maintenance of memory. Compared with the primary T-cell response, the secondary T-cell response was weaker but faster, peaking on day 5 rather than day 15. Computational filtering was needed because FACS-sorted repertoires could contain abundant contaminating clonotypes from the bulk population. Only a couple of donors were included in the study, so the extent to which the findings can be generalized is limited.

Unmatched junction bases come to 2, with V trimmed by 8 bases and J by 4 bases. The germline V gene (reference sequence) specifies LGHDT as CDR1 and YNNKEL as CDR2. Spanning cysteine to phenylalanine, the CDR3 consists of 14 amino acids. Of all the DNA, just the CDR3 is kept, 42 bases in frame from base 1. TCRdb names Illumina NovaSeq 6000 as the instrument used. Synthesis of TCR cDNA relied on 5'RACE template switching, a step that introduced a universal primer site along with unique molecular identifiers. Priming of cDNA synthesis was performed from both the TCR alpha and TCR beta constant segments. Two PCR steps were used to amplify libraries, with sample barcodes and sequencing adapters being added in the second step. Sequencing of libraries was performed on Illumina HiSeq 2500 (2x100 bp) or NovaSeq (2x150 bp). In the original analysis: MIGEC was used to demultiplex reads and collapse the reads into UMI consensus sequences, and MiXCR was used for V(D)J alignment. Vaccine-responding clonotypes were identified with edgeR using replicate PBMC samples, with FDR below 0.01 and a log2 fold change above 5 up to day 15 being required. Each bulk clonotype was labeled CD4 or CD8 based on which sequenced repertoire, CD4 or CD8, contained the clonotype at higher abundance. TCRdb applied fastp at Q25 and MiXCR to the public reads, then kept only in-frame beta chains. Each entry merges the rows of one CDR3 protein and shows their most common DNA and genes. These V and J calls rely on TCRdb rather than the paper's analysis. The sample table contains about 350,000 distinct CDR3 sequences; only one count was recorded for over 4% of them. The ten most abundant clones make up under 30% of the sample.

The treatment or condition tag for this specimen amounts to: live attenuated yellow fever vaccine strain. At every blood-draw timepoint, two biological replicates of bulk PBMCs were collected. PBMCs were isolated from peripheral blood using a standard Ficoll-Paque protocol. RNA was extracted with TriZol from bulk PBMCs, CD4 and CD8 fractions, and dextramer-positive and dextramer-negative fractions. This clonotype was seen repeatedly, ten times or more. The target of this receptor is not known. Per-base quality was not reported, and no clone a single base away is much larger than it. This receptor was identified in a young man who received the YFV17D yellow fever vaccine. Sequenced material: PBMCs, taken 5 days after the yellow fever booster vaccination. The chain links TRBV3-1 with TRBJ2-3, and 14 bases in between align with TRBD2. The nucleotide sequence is TGTGCCAGCGAGACTAGCGGGGGGGCAGATACGCAGTATTTT. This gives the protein CASETSGGADTQYF.